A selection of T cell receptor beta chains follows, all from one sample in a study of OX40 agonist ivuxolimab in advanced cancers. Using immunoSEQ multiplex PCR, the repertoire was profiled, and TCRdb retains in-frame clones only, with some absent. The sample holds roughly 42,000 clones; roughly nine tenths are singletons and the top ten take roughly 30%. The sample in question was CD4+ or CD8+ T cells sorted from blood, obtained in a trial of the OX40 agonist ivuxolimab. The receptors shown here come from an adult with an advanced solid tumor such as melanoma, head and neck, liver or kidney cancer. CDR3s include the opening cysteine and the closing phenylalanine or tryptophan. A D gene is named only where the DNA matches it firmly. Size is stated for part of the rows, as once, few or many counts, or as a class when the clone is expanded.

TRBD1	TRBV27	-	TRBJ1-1	CASRPTGGITEAFF	TGTGCCAGCAGACCGACAGGGGGCATCACTGAAGCTTTCTTT
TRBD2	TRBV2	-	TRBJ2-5	CASSSPSGRALGAQYF	TGTGCCAGCAGTTCCCCAAGCGGGAGGGCCCTCGGGGCCCAGTACTTC
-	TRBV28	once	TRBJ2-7	CASLGTENYEQYF	TGTGCCAGCCTCGGCACAGAAAACTACGAGCAGTACTTC
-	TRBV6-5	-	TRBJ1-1	CASSEGQNTEAFF	TGTGCCAGCAGTGAAGGTCAGAACACTGAAGCTTTCTTT
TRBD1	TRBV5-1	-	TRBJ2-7	CASSLNRGVGSYEQYF	TGCGCCAGCAGCTTGAACAGGGGGGTCGGCTCCTACGAGCAGTACTTC
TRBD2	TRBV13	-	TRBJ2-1	CASSSGLAGGEGGNEQFF	TGTGCCAGCAGCTCGGGACTAGCGGGAGGAGAAGGAGGCAATGAGCAGTTCTTC
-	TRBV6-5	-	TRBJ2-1	CASSYSGGEQFF	TGTGCCAGCAGTTACTCAGGTGGTGAGCAGTTCTTC
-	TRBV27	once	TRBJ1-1	CASSWRGTEAFF	TGTGCCAGCAGTTGGCGGGGAACTGAAGCTTTCTTT
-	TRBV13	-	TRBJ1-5	CASSHFGTPNQPQHF	TGTGCCAGCAGCCACTTTGGGACACCTAATCAGCCCCAGCATTTT
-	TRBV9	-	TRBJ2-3	CASSVEGSTDTQYF	TGTGCCAGCAGCGTGGAGGGAAGCACAGATACGCAGTATTTT
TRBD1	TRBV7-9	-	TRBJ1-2	CASSLHRGLGYTF	TGTGCCAGCAGCTTACACAGGGGGCTTGGCTACACCTTC
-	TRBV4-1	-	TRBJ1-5	CASSQVEIGALSNQPQHF	TGCGCCAGCAGCCAAGTGGAAATAGGGGCGCTTAGTAATCAGCCCCAGCATTTT
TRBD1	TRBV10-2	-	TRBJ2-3	CASKELDREVADTQYF	TGCGCCAGCAAAGAACTGGACAGGGAAGTCGCAGATACGCAGTATTTT
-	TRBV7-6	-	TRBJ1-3	CASSLEAWGRGNTIYF	TGTGCCAGCAGCTTAGAGGCCTGGGGGCGAGGAAACACCATATATTTT
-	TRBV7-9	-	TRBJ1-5	CASSLGPDQPQHF	TGTGCCAGCAGCTTAGGCCCAGATCAGCCCCAGCATTTT
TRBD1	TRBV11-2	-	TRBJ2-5	CASTIGTGRQETQYF	TGTGCCAGCACGATCGGGACAGGAAGGCAAGAGACCCAGTACTTC
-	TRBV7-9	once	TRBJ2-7	CASSFTTAGQLLRGQYF	TGTGCCAGCAGCTTTACTACCGCGGGACAGCTCCTACGAGGGCAGTACTTC
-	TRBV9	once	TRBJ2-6	CASSFSVSGANVLTF	TGTGCCAGCAGCTTCAGCGTCTCTGGGGCCAACGTCCTGACTTTC
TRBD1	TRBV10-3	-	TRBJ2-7	CAITEDTGGSDEQYF	TGTGCCATCACCGAAGATACAGGGGGGAGCGACGAGCAGTACTTC
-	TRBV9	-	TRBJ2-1	CASSVGEQVTNEQFF	TGTGCCAGCAGCGTAGGAGAGCAAGTTACAAATGAGCAGTTCTTC
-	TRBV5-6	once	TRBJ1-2	CASSLGKGTDGYTF	TGTGCCAGCAGCTTAGGGAAAGGGACGGATGGCTACACCTTC
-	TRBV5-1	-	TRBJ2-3	CASSLFMDRDTDTQYF	TGCGCCAGCAGCTTGTTCATGGACAGAGACACAGATACGCAGTATTTT
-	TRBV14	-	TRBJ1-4	CASSQGQRVNEKLFF	TGTGCCAGCAGCCAAGGTCAGAGAGTTAATGAAAAACTGTTTTTT
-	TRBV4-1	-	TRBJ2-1	CASSLIADLSYNEQFF	TGCGCCAGCAGCCTAATAGCGGACCTCTCCTACAATGAGCAGTTCTTC
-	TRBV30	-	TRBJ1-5	CACQAGGVSNQPQHF	TGTGCCTGCCAGGCCGGGGGCGTTAGCAATCAGCCCCAGCATTTT
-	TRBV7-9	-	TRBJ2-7	CASSLPLVGVLSYEQYF	TGTGCCAGCAGCCTGCCGTTGGTAGGGGTTTTGTCCTACGAGCAGTACTTC
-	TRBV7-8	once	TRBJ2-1	CASSPSGLPYNEQFF	TGTGCCAGCAGCCCCAGCGGGTTACCCTACAATGAGCAGTTCTTC